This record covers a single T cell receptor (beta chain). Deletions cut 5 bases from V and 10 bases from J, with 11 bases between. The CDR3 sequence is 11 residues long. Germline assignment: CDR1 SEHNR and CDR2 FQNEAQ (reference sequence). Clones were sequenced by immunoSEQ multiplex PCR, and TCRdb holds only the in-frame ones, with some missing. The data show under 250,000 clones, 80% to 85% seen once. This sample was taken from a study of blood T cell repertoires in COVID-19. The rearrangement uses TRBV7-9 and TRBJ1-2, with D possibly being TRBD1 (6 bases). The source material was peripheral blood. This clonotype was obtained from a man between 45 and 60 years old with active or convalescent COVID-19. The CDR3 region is CASSLWTVYTF. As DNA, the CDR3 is TGTGCCAGCAGCCTCTGGACAGTCTACACCTTC.